This T cell receptor (beta chain) was obtained from a study of blood T cell repertoires in COVID-19. At the level of the study: Sites in the United States, Italy and Spain provided acute and convalescent COVID-19 samples. PBMCs, B-cell-depleted T cells, or T cells provided the cDNA or gDNA that made up the material.

Authors' analysis steps: From reference gene primer amplification, estimates of nucleated cell counts were derived. TCRdb keeps only in-frame clones here, not all; method: immunoSEQ multiplex PCR. The D gene and trimming were derived from the DNA, and the V and J assignments and clone size from that table. The data show under 130,000 clones, over 85% seen once. This CDR3 has 14 amino acids. In germline, CDR1 is SGHTA, CDR2 FQGTGA. Trimming at V came to 5 bases and at J to 11 bases, leaving 11 bases not matched to a gene. Sequenced: peripheral blood. The V and J genes are TRBV7-3 and TRBJ1-1; TRBD1 aligns across 10 bases. This TCR was sampled from a woman of 80 years or more in a cohort sampled during active COVID-19. CDR3 nucleotides: TGTGCCAGCAGCAGGGACAGGGGAGGAGGTGGGGCTTTCTTT. This codes for CASSRDRGGGGAFF.